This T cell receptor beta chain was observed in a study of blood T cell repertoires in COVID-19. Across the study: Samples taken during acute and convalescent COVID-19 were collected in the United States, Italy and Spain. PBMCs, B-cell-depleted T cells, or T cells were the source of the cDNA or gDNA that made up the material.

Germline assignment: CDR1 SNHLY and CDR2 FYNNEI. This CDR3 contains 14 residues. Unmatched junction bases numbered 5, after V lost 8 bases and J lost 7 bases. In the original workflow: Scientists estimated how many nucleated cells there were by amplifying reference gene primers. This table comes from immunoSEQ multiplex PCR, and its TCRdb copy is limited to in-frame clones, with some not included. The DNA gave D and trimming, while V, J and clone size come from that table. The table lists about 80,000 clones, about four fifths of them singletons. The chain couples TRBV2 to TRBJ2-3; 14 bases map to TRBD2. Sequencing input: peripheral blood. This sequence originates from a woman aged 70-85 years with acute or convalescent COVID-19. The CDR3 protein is CASLGLAGVYTQYF. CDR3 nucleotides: TGTGCCAGCCTGGGACTAGCGGGAGTTTATACGCAGTATTTT.